The 18 T cell receptor beta chains below all came from one sample that was sequenced in a study of T cells after yellow fever vaccination. Via MiXCR, TCRdb re-called the 5' RACE reads, giving one row per CDR3 protein. The repertoire holds around 330,000 distinct CDR3 sequences, with around 3.6% as singletons. Sequences were derived from PBMCs, sampled on the day of the yellow fever booster vaccination. These receptors were obtained from a man aged 18 to 35 who received the YFV17D yellow fever vaccine.

This clonotype has more than one count but fewer than ten. This chain joins TRBV6-2 or TRBV6-3 and TRBJ2-1, with 7 bases that match TRBD2. The junction had 8 bases not matched to a gene; V was cut back by 4 bases and J by 2 bases. This CDR3 has 16 residues. Germline CDR1 MNHEY, CDR2 SVGEGT. The CDR3 region is CASSLGGLWPYNEQFF. The CDR3 region has the DNA TGTGCCAGCAGTTTGGGGGGACTATGGCCCTACAATGAGCAGTTCTTC.

J is TRBJ2-3 and V is TRBV12-3 or TRBV12-4; D unresolved. Trimming stripped 6 bases from V and 8 bases from J, with 15 bases between. The length of the CDR3 is 13 residues. CDR3 loop: CASSLHEASTQYF. The CDR3 bases are TGTGCCAGCAGCCTTCACGAGGCTAGTACGCAGTATTTT.

This clonotype was recorded at least ten times. The chain couples TRBV12-5 to TRBJ2-5; D not certain. Per the germline V gene, CDR1 is LGHNT and CDR2 is FRNRAP. V shed 2 bases and J shed 5 bases, with 3 bases lying between them. The CDR3 is 11 residues long. The CDR3 spells CASGLWETQYF. CDR3 sequence (DNA): TGTGCTAGTGGTTTGTGGGAGACCCAGTACTTC.

In this sample, this clonotype turned up many times. The rearrangement joins TRBV18 to TRBJ2-1; TRBD2 is a possible D gene (5 bases). Germline CDR1 and CDR2: KGHSH and LQKENI. This CDR3 has 13 amino acids. V was clipped by 1 base and J by 6 bases, with 7 bases between them. The CDR3 region has the DNA TGTGCCAGCTCACCACAGGCGGGCAATGAGCAGTTCTTC. Translated: CASSPQAGNEQFF.

This clonotype was found many times. The chain recombines TRBV7-2 with TRBJ2-1; 15 bases are shared with TRBD2. Germline V gene sequence: CDR1 SGHTA, CDR2 FQGNSA. With V trimmed by 5 bases and J by 1 base, 6 bases remained unmatched. This CDR3 comprises 18 residues. Here the CDR3 reads CASSRGLAGGVSYNEQFF. As DNA, the CDR3 is TGTGCCAGCAGCCGGGGACTAGCGGGGGGTGTGTCCTACAATGAGCAGTTCTTC.

This chain uses TRBV5-6 with TRBJ2-7; D possibly corresponds to TRBD1 (6 bases). Trimming pared 3 bases from V and 3 bases from J, leaving 10 bases between. The CDR3 consists of 13 residues. In germline, CDR1 is SGHDT, CDR2 YYEEEE. CDR3 region: CASSSDSYYEQYF. The CDR3 DNA follows: TGTGCCAGCAGCTCGGACAGCTACTACGAGCAGTACTTC.

This clonotype was found a few times. V and J are TRBV12-3 or TRBV12-4 and TRBJ2-5, with 10 bases identical to TRBD2. The CDR3 extends over 12 amino acids. V trimming: 8 bases; J trimming: 5 bases; junction bases outside the gene matches: 2. This chain's CDR3 is CASERGGETQYF. CDR3 sequence (DNA): TGTGCCAGCGAGCGGGGGGGGGAGACCCAGTACTTC.

This clonotype occurred many times. CDR3 sequence (DNA): TGTGCCAGCAGCATCCTCAACTACGAGCAGTACTTC. Amino acids: CASSILNYEQYF. The rearrangement links TRBV11-2 to TRBJ2-7; D is uncertain. The length of the CDR3 is 12 residues. V was clipped by 5 bases and J by 3 bases, with 8 bases between them. Germline-derived CDR1 and CDR2 are SGHAT and FQNNGV.

This clonotype came up many times. The chain joins TRBV7-2 to TRBJ1-5, with D perhaps TRBD1 (6 bases). Per germline, CDR1 SGHTA and CDR2 FQGNSA. The ends were cut back, 4 bases at V and 4 bases at J, with 14 bases in the middle. The CDR3 loop spans 15 amino acids. The CDR3 is CASSSGTRENQPQHF. CDR3 coding DNA: TGTGCCAGCAGCTCCGGGACAAGGGAGAATCAGCCCCAGCATTTT. The full variable domain, in which reference TRBV7-2 and TRBJ1-5 provide the parts outside the CDR3, is GAGVSQSPSNKVTEKGKDVELRCDPISGHTALYWYRQSLGQGLEFLIYFQGNSAPDKSGLPSDRFSAERTGGSVSTLTIQRTQQEDSAVYLCASSSGTRENQPQHFGDGTRLSIL.

V gene TRBV4-1 combines with J gene TRBJ2-1; possibly TRBD1 or TRBD2 for D (6 bases each). V lost 1 base, J lost 15 bases, and 16 bases lay in between. From germline, CDR1 is MGHRA and CDR2 YSYEKL. The CDR3 runs 13 residues. CDR3 sequence (DNA): TGCGCCAGCAGCCAAGTAGGGGGGCAGAGGGGGTTCTTC. This sequence encodes CASSQVGGQRGFF.

Ten or more counts support this clonotype. This chain links TRBV7-2 with TRBJ2-2; 9 nucleotides match TRBD2. Per the germline V gene, CDR1 is SGHTA and CDR2 is FQGNSA. The CDR3 spans 15 residues. Losses at the gene ends were 5 bases for V and 4 bases for J; bases not matched to a gene: 5. The CDR3 region is CASSPRGGPTGELFF. DNA of the CDR3: TGTGCCAGCAGCCCGCGGGGGGGCCCCACCGGGGAGCTGTTTTTT.

This clonotype occurred many times. The chain uses TRBV5-5 and TRBJ1-4; TRBD1 is a possible D gene (5 bases). V was shortened by 4 bases and J by 3 bases, with 13 bases between the two germline ends. CDR3 size: 15 residues. The germline V gene encodes CDR1 SGHKS and CDR2 YYEKEE (reference sequence). The CDR3 coding sequence is TGTGCCAGCAGCATGAGCAGGGTGGCTAATGAAAAACTGTTTTTT. Its protein is CASSMSRVANEKLFF.

In its sample, this clonotype was seen many times. The rearrangement links TRBV6-1 to TRBJ1-5; no clear D. The CDR3 sequence is 15 residues long. V shed 6 bases and J shed 0 bases, with 12 bases lying between them. Germline V gene sequence: CDR1 MNHNS, CDR2 SASEGT. CDR3 DNA: TGTGCCAGCAGCCGCAGACGCGATAGCAATCAGCCCCAGCATTTT. Its protein is CASSRRRDSNQPQHF.

V is TRBV20-1 and J is TRBJ2-1; no clear D. Trimming took 5 bases from V and 9 from J, leaving 14 bases between them. This CDR3 region has 12 residues. Germline V lookup: CDR1 DFQATT, CDR2 SNEGSKA (reference sequence). The chain's CDR3 is CSARRAAREQFF. The CDR3 nucleotides read TGCAGTGCTCGCCGGGCGGCCCGTGAGCAGTTCTTC.

This clonotype appeared many times. The chain recombines TRBV7-9 with TRBJ1-5; no clear D gene. Germline V gives CDR1 SEHNR, CDR2 FQNEAQ (reference sequence). The CDR3 covers 13 residues. The germline V and J ends were trimmed by 0 bases and 4 bases, with 4 bases remaining between them. CDR3 amino acids: CASSLAQNQPQHF. In nucleotides, the CDR3 is TGTGCCAGCAGCTTAGCGCAAAATCAGCCCCAGCATTTT.

Ten or more counts support this clonotype. CDR3 DNA sequence: TGTGCCAGCAGACCTCGCCCTACTCGACCCGGCTCCTACAATGAGCAGTTCTTC. It codes for CASRPRPTRPGSYNEQFF. The genes are TRBV27 and TRBJ2-1; no definite D call. CDR3 length: 18 residues. Trimming stripped 6 bases from V and 0 bases from J, with 21 bases between. CDR1 and CDR2 from the germline V gene are MNHEY and SMNVEV (reference sequence).

The rearrangement uses TRBV5-1 and TRBJ2-3; D is undetermined. Trimming pared 1 base from V and 0 bases from J, leaving 15 bases between. Per germline, CDR1 SGHRS and CDR2 YFSETQ. This CDR3 region has 17 residues. In DNA form, the CDR3 reads TGCGCCAGCAGCTTGAGCGTGGTAGGATCTAGCACAGATACGCAGTATTTT. This sequence encodes CASSLSVVGSSTDTQYF.

This clonotype was recorded only once. This may be a read error: a much more frequent sequence differs by one nucleotide. The genes are TRBV6-5 and TRBJ1-2; TRBD1 matches at 8 bases. The CDR3 extends over 13 amino acids. CDR1 is MNHEY, CDR2 SVGAGI, per germline. The CDR3 is CAGSYRGAGGYTF. DNA for the CDR3: TGTGCCGGCAGTTACAGGGGGGCGGGTGGCTACACCTTC.